This TCR beta chain was sequenced for a study of blood T cell repertoires in COVID-19. Study-wide context: Both acute and convalescent COVID-19 samples were obtained from the United States, Italy and Spain. T cells, B-cell-depleted T cells, or PBMCs supplied cDNA or gDNA.

Germline V gene sequence: CDR1 SGHTA, CDR2 FQGNSA. CDR3 length: 15 amino acids. V lost 5 bases and J 0 bases, leaving 14 bases between the germline ends. Original processing methods: Reference gene primer amplification gave nucleated cell count estimates. This table comes from immunoSEQ multiplex PCR, and its TCRdb copy is limited to in-frame clones, with some not included. D and trimming were read from the DNA, whereas the V and J calls and clone size are those reported in that table. Altogether approximately 100,000 clones are present, 75% to 90% being singletons, with the ten largest covering around 1.9%.

Sequencing was carried out using peripheral blood. The sequence was obtained from a woman in her 70s with active or convalescent COVID-19. The chain combines TRBV7-2 with TRBJ2-7; weak D call: TRBD1 (6 bases). CDR3 nucleotide sequence: TGTGCCAGCAGCCTCCACAGGGCACCCTCCTACGAGCAGTACTTC. Encoded protein: CASSLHRAPSYEQYF.